This T cell receptor (beta chain) emerged from a study of T cells in Graves' hyperthyroidism and ophthalmopathy. Study context: The blood sample was taken at first diagnosis, before treatment began.

Clinical symptoms, serum thyroxine and TRAb, thyroid ultrasound and orbital computed tomography together formed the diagnostic basis. Using RNA transcripts as the source, TCR beta CDR3 regions were amplified. HTBI primers were employed in a first-round RT-PCR of the TCR CDR3. TCRdb independently ran MiXCR on the multiplex PCR reads; one entry per CDR3 protein. The data show 550,000 to 600,000 distinct CDR3 sequences, 12% to 15% seen once. This CDR3 contains 15 residues. V lost 4 bases to trimming and J lost 1 base; unmatched junction nucleotides: 6. Germline CDR1 reads SGDLS; CDR2 reads YYNGEE. This clonotype was observed a few times.

The chain has TRBV9 and TRBJ2-5; 8 nucleotides match TRBD2. What was sequenced was blood. The receptor's source is a woman aged 18-29 years with Graves' ophthalmopathy. The DNA of the CDR3 is TGTGCCAGCAGCCCCCGGGGGGGGCGCCAAGAGACCCAGTACTTC. Translating gives CASSPRGGRQETQYF.